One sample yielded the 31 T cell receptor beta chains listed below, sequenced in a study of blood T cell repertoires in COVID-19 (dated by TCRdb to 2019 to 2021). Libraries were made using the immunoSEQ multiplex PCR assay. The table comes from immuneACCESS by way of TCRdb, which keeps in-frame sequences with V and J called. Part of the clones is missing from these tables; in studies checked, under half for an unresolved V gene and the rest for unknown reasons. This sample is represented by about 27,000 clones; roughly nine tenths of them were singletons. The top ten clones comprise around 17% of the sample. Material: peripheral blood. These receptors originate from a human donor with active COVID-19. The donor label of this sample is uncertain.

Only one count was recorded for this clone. The CDR3 DNA reads TGTGCCAGCAGTGGGGGACAGTCCTACGAGCAGTACTTC. Protein: CASSGGQSYEQYF. This chain links TRBV6-4 with TRBJ2-7; 7 positions match TRBD1. This CDR3 region has 13 residues. Germline V CDR1 and CDR2: MRHNA, SNTAGT. The J segment lost 1 base and the V segment lost 4 bases, leaving 1 base of the junction unmatched.

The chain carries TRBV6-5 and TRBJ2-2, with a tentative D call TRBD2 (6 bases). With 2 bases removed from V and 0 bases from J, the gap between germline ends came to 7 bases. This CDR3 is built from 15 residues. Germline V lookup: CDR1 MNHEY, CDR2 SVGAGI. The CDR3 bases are TGTGCCAGCAGTTACGGGGGGACGAACACCGGGGAGCTGTTTTTT. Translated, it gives CASSYGGTNTGELFF.

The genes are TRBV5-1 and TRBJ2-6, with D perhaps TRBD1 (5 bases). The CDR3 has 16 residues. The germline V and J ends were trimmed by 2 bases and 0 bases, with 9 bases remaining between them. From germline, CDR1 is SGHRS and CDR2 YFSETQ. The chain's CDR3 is CASSFSGNSGANVLTF. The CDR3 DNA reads TGCGCCAGCAGCTTTTCAGGGAACTCTGGGGCCAACGTCCTGACTTTC.

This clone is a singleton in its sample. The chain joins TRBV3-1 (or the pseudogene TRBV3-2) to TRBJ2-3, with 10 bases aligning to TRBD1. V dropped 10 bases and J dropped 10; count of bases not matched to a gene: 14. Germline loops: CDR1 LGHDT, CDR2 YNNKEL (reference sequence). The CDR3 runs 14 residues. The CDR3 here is CATSGTGEGLAQYF. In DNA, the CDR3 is TGTGCCACCTCCGGGACAGGGGAAGGGTTGGCGCAGTATTTT.

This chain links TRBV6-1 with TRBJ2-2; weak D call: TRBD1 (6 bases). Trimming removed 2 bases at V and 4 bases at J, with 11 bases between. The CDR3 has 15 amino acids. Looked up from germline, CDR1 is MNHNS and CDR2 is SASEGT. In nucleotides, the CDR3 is TGTGCCAGCAGTGAATCAGGGGCGGGCACCGGGGAGCTGTTTTTT. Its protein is CASSESGAGTGELFF.

The CDR3 DNA sequence: TGTGCCAGCAGCTTAGGGGACAGGGGCTTAAATCAGCCCCAGCATTTT. Protein: CASSLGDRGLNQPQHF. The chain is built from TRBV7-9 and TRBJ1-5, with TRBD1 matching 10 bases. Unmatched junction bases numbered 4, after V lost 1 base and J lost 4 bases. CDR3 length: 16 residues. The V gene's germline CDR1 is SEHNR and CDR2 FQNEAQ (reference sequence).

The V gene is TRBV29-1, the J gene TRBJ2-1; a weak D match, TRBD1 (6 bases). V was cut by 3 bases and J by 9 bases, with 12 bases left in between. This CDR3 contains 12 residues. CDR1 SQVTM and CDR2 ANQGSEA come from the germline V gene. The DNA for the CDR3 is TGCAGCGTTGACCTGGGGGCGGGTGAGCAGTTCTTC. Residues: CSVDLGAGEQFF.

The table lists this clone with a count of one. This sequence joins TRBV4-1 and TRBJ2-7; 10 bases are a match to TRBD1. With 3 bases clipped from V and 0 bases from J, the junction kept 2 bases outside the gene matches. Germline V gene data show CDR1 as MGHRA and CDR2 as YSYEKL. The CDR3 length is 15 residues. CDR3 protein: CASSHRDRGSYEQYF. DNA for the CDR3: TGCGCCAGCAGCCACCGGGACAGGGGCTCCTACGAGCAGTACTTC.

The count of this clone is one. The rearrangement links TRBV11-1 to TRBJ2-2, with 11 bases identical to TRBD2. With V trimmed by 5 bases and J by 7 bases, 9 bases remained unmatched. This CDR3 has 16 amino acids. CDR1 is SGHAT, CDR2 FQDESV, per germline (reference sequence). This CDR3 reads CASSPRASGRSGELFF. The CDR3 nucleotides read TGTGCCAGCAGCCCCAGGGCTAGCGGGAGGAGCGGGGAGCTGTTTTTT. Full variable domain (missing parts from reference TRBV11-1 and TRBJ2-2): EAEVAQSPRYKITEKSQAVAFWCDPISGHATLYWYRQILGQGPELLVQFQDESVVDDSQLPKDRFSAERLKGVDSTLKIQPAELGDSAMYLCASSPRASGRSGELFFGEGSRLTVL.

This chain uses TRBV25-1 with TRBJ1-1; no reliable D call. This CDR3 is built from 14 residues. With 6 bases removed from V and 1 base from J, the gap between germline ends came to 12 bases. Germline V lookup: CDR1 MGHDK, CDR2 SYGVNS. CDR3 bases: TGTGCCAGCAGACTGGGAGCAGGGAACACTGAAGCTTTCTTT. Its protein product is CASRLGAGNTEAFF.

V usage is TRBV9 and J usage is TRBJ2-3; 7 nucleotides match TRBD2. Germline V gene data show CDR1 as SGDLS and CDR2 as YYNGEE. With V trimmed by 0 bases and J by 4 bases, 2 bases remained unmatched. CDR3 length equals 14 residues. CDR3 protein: CASSVAGGADTQYF. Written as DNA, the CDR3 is TGTGCCAGCAGCGTAGCTGGGGGGGCAGATACGCAGTATTTT.

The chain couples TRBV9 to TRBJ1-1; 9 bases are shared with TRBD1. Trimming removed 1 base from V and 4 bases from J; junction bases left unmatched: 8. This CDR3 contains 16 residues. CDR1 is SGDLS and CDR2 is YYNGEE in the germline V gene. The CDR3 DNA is TGTGCCAGCAGCGTAACCCCGGGACAGGGAGGCACTGAAGCTTTCTTT. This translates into CASSVTPGQGGTEAFF.

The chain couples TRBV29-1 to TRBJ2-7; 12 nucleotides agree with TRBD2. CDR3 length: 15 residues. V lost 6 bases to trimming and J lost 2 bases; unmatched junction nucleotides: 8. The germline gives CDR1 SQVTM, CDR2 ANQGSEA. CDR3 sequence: CSVRTSGATAYEQYF. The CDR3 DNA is TGCAGCGTGAGGACTAGCGGGGCAACAGCCTACGAGCAGTACTTC.

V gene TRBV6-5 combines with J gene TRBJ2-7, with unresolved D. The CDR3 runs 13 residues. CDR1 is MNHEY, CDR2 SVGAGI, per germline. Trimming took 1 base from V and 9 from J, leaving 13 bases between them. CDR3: CASSYWASSVQYF. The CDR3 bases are TGTGCCAGCAGTTACTGGGCGTCTTCGGTGCAGTACTTC.

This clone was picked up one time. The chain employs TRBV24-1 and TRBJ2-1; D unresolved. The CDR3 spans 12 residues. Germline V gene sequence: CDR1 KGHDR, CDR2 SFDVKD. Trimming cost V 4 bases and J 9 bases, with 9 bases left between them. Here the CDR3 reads CATSDLVPEQFF. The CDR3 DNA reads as TGTGCCACCAGTGACCTAGTGCCTGAGCAGTTCTTC.

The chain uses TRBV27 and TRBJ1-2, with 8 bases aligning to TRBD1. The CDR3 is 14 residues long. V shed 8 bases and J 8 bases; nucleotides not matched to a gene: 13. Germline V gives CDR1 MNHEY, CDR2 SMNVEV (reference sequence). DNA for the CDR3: TGTGCCAGCGCGGGCGCAGGGGGCAAGATCGGCTACACCTTC. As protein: CASAGAGGKIGYTF.

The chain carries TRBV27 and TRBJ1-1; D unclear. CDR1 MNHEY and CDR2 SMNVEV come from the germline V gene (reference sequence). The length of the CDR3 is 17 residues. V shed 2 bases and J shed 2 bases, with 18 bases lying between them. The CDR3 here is CASSLNYGDKINTEAFF. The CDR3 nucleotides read TGTGCCAGCAGTTTAAATTATGGTGACAAGATTAACACTGAAGCTTTCTTT.

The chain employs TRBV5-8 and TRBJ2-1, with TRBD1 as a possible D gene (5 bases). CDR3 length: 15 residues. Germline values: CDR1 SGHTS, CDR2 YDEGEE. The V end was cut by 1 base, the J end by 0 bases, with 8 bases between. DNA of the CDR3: TGTGCCAGCAGCTTGTACAGGAGCTCCTACAATGAGCAGTTCTTC. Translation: CASSLYRSSYNEQFF.

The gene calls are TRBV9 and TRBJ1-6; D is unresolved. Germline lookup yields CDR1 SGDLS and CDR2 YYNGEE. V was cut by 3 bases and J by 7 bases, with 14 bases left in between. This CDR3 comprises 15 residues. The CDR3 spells CASSALPRQNSPLHF. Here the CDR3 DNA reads TGTGCCAGCAGCGCCCTACCGAGACAAAATTCACCCCTCCACTTT.

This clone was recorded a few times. The CDR3 loop reads CASSPGGQGHNQPQHF. The CDR3 nucleotides read TGTGCCAGTAGCCCTGGCGGACAGGGACACAATCAGCCCCAGCATTTT. The J gene is TRBJ1-5, the V gene TRBV19; 8 positions agree with TRBD1. The CDR3 spans 16 residues. In germline, CDR1 is LNHDA, CDR2 SQIVND (reference sequence). With V trimmed by 6 bases and J by 3 bases, 10 bases remained unmatched. Complete variable domain (other parts from reference TRBV19 and TRBJ1-5): DGGITQSPKYLFRKEGQNVTLSCEQNLNHDAMYWYRQDPGQGLRLIYYSQIVNDFQKGDIAEGYSVSREKKESFPLTVTSAQKNPTAFYLCASSPGGQGHNQPQHFGDGTRLSIL.

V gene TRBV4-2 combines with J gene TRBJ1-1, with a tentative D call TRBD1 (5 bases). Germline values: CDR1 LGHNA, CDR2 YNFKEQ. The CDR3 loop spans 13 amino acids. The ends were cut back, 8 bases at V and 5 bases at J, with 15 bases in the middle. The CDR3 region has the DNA TGTGCCAGCGCCCAGGGAGGAGGGACTGAAGCTTTCTTT. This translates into CASAQGGGTEAFF.

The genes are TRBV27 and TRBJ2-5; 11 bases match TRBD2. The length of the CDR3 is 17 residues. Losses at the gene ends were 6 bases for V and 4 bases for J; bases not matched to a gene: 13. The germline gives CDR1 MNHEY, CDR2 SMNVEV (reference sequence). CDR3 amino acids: CASRKLAGVVMGETQYF. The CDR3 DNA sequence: TGTGCCAGCAGAAAACTAGCGGGAGTAGTAATGGGAGAGACCCAGTACTTC.

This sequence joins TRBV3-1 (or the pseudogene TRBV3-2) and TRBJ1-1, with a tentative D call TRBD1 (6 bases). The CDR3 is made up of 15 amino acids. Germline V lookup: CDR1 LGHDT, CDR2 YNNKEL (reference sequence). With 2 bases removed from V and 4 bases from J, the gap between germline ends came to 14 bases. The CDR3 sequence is CASSQSSGAFTEAFF. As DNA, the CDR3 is TGTGCCAGCAGCCAATCTTCAGGGGCCTTCACTGAAGCTTTCTTT.

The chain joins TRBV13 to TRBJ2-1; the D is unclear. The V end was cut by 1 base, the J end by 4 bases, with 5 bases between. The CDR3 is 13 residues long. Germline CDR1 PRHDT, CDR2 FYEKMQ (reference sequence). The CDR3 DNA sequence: TGTGCCAGCAGCTTAGTCAGATACAATGAGCAGTTCTTC. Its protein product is CASSLVRYNEQFF. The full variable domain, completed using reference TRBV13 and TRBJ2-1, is AAGVIQSPRHLIKEKRETATLKCYPIPRHDTVYWYQQGPGQDPQFLISFYEKMQSDKGSIPDRFSAQQFSDYHSELNMSSLELGDSALYFCASSLVRYNEQFFGPGTRLTVL.

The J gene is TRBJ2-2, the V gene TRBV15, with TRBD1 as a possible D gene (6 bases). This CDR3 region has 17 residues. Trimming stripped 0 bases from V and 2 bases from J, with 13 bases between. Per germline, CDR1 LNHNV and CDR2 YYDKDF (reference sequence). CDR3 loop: CATSRDLQGGNTGELFF. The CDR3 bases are TGTGCCACCAGCAGAGATCTACAGGGCGGTAACACCGGGGAGCTGTTTTTT.

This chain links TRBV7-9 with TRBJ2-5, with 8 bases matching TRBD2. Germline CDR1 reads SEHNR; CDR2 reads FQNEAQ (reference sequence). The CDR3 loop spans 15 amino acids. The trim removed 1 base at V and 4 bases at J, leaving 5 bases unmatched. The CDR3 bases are TGTGCCAGCAGCTTAGGACTAGCGATGGGAGAGACCCAGTACTTC. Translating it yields CASSLGLAMGETQYF.

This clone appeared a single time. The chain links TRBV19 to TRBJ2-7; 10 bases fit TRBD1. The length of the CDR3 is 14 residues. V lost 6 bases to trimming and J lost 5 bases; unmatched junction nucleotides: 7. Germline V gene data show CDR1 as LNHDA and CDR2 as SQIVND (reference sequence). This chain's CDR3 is CASSSTGGFDEQYF. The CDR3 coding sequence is TGTGCCAGTAGCTCGACAGGGGGCTTTGACGAGCAGTACTTC.

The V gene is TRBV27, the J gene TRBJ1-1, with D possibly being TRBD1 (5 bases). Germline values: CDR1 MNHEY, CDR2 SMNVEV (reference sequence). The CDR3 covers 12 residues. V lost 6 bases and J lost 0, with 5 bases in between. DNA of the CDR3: TGTGCCAGCAGGACAGTGAACACTGAAGCTTTCTTT. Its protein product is CASRTVNTEAFF.

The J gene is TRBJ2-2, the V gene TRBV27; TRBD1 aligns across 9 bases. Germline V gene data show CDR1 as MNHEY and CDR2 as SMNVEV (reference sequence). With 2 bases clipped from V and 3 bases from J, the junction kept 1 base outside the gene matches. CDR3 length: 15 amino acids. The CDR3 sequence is CASSLRQGDTGELFF. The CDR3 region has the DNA TGTGCCAGCAGTTTAAGACAGGGGGACACCGGGGAGCTGTTTTTT.

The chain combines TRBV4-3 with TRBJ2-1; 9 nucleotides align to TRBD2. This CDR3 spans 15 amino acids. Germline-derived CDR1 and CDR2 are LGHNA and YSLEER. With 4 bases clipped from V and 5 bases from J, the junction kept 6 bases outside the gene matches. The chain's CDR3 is CASSRASGTNNEQFF. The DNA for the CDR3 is TGCGCCAGCAGCCGGGCTAGCGGGACCAACAATGAGCAGTTCTTC.

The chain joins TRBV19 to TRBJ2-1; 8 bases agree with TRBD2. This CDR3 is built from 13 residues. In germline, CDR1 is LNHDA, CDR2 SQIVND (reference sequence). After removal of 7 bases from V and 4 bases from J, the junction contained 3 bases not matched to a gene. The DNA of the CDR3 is TGTGCCAGTATTGGCGGGGGGTACAATGAGCAGTTCTTC. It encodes CASIGGGYNEQFF.